These 16 T cell receptor beta chains originate from one sample sequenced in a study of T cell clonality in common variable immunodeficiency. TCRdb's table, derived via immunoSEQ multiplex PCR, lists solely in-frame clones and lacks some. The counts give 40,000 to 50,000 clones, none of them seen only once; about 10% is held by the top ten. Sequenced input: peripheral blood mononuclear cells. The receptors shown here come from a person aged 18 to 75 in good health.

This clone was observed many times. The read halts 3 residues ahead of the CDR3 end, with the missing end drawn from the germline J gene. The chain couples TRBV18 to TRBJ1-1; D is perhaps TRBD1 (6 bases). CDR1 and CDR2 from the germline V gene are KGHSH and LQKENI. Trimming stripped 0 bases from V and 1 base from J, with 12 bases between. CDR3 size: 16 residues. The CDR3 loop reads CASSPPGWGQNTEAFF. Partial CDR3 DNA: TGTGCCAGCTCACCACCAGGGTGGGGGCAGAACACTGAA.

This clone was detected ten times or more. The part of the CDR3 DNA that was read is TGTGCCAGCAGCCTGACAGGCGCAGACGAA. This encodes CASSLTGADE. The whole CDR3 is CASSLTGADEAFF. This sequence joins TRBV27 and TRBJ1-1, with D maybe TRBD1 (6 bases). The CDR3 end lies 3 residues beyond the end of the read and is filled in from the germline J gene. The germline gives CDR1 MNHEY, CDR2 SMNVEV (reference sequence). CDR3 size: 13 residues.

There are many counts of this clone. Incomplete CDR3 DNA: TGTGCCAGCAGTGAGGGGACAAGAAGGTCCGGGGCCAACGTC. Protein product: CASSEGTRRSGANV. Given in full, the CDR3 is CASSEGTRRSGANVLTF. This chain links TRBV2 with TRBJ2-6; perhaps TRBD1 as D (6 bases). With the read ending 3 residues before the CDR3 end, the germline J gene is used to fill in that end. Trimming shortened V by 3 bases and J by 4 bases, and 16 bases separated the two germline ends. From germline, CDR1 is SNHLY and CDR2 FYNNEI. The CDR3 has 17 amino acids. Drawing the rest from reference TRBV2 and TRBJ2-6, the complete variable domain is EPEVTQTPSHQVTQMGQEVILRCVPISNHLYFYWYRQILGQKVEFLVSFYNNEISEKSEIFDDQFSVERPDGSNFTLKIRSTKLEDSAMYFCASSEGTRRSGANVLTFGAGSRLTVL.

This clone was seen many times. The read finishes 3 residues shy of the CDR3 end, and the germline J gene is used to complete it. The chain uses TRBV9 and TRBJ1-3; D gene uncertain. The germline CDR1 and CDR2 sequences are SGDLS and YYNGEE. CDR3 length equals 16 residues. V was pared by 3 bases and J by 1 base, with 14 bases between. Incomplete CDR3 DNA: TGTGCCAGCAGCGACGTAGGGCCGCGATCTGGAAACACC. It codes for CASSDVGPRSGNT. The CDR3 as a whole reads CASSDVGPRSGNTIYF.

This clone was observed many times. The CDR3 sequence: CASSRSGSNTGELFF. The sequenced part of the CDR3 DNA is TGTGCCAGCAGCCGATCCGGGTCGAACACCGGGGAG. V and J are TRBV7-7 and TRBJ2-2; no definite D call. The read terminates 3 residues ahead of where the CDR3 ends, so the germline J gene completes it. The CDR3 spans 15 residues. Germline loops: CDR1 SSHAT, CDR2 FNYEAQ (reference sequence). Trimming pared 5 bases from V and 0 bases from J, leaving 10 bases between.

This clone was seen many times. With the read ending 3 residues before the CDR3 end, the germline J gene is used to fill in that end. The gene calls are TRBV18 and TRBJ2-7; 7 bases map to TRBD1. Germline V gives CDR1 KGHSH, CDR2 LQKENI. V was pared by 3 bases and J by 4 bases, with 6 bases of the junction left unmatched. The CDR3 loop spans 14 amino acids. The part of the CDR3 DNA that was read is TGTGCCAGCTCACCCCGACAGGGCGAGTACGAG. Translation gives CASSPRQGEYE. The CDR3 as a whole reads CASSPRQGEYEQYF. The variable domain in full, completed from reference TRBV18 and TRBJ2-7, reads NAGVMQNPRHLVRRRGQEARLRCSPMKGHSHVYWYRQLPEEGLKFMVYLQKENIIDESGMPKERFSAEFPKEGPSILRIQQVVRGDSAAYFCASSPRQGEYEQYFGPGTRLTVT.

This clone was seen at least ten times. Read sequence stops 3 residues before the CDR3 end, and the germline J gene provides the missing end. The chain uses TRBV20-1 and TRBJ1-6; TRBD1 matches 7 bases. Looked up from germline, CDR1 is DFQATT and CDR2 is SNEGSKA (reference sequence). The CDR3 runs 13 residues. After removal of 4 bases from V and 5 bases from J, the junction contained 2 bases not matched to a gene. The CDR3 region is CSAKGANNSPLHF. The part of the CDR3 DNA that was read is TGCAGTGCTAAGGGGGCGAATAATTCACCC.

Regarding this clone: Read sequence stops 3 residues before the CDR3 end, and the germline J gene provides the missing end. The V gene is TRBV7-8, the J gene TRBJ2-1; maybe TRBD2 (6 bases). This CDR3 contains 18 residues. Per germline, CDR1 SGHVS and CDR2 FQNEAQ. The V and J ends lost 4 bases and 0 bases respectively, with 19 bases between them. CDR3 loop: CASSWDPGLWSSYNEQFF. The part of the CDR3 DNA that was read is TGTGCCAGCAGCTGGGACCCGGGACTCTGGAGCTCCTACAATGAG. Supplemented by reference TRBV7-8 and TRBJ2-1, the full variable domain reads GAGVSQSPRYKVAKRGQDVALRCDPISGHVSLFWYQQALGQGPEFLTYFQNEAQLDKSGLPSDRFFAERPEGSVSTLKIQRTQQEDSAVYLCASSWDPGLWSSYNEQFFGPGTRLTVL.

Ten or more counts support this clone. The missing CDR3 end, 3 residues past where the read stops, is filled in from the germline J gene. This chain links TRBV29-1 with TRBJ1-1; 7 bases are shared with TRBD1. This CDR3 comprises 12 residues. The trim removed 4 bases at V and 3 bases at J, leaving 2 bases unmatched. The V gene's germline CDR1 is SQVTM and CDR2 ANQGSEA. The CDR3 bases that were read are TGCAGCGTTGGACAGGGCCACACTGAA. Its protein product is CSVGQGHTE. The entire CDR3 is CSVGQGHTEAFF.

This clone was observed at least ten times. The read falls 3 residues short of the CDR3 end, and the missing part is taken from the germline J gene. V and J are TRBV7-2 and TRBJ2-1; D is unresolved. V was pared by 3 bases and J by 3 bases, with 6 bases between. This CDR3 has 13 amino acids. Germline V gives CDR1 SGHTA, CDR2 FQGNSA. Partial CDR3 DNA: TGTGCCAGCAGCTTTGAGCGCTACAATGAG. This codes for CASSFERYNE. The complete CDR3 protein is CASSFERYNEQFF.

This clone appeared many times. The read falls 3 residues short of the CDR3 end, and the missing part is taken from the germline J gene. This chain links TRBV7-9 with TRBJ1-4; perhaps TRBD1 as D (6 bases). CDR3 size: 14 residues. Trimming shortened V by 2 bases and J by 4 bases, and 8 bases separated the two germline ends. Germline CDR1 is SEHNR and CDR2 is FQNEAQ (reference sequence). The CDR3 DNA, read in part, is TGTGCCAGCAGCTTACGACAGGATAATGAAAAA. Its translation: CASSLRQDNEK. The full CDR3 reads CASSLRQDNEKLFF.

This clone was counted many times. Here the CDR3 reads CASSLLQGGNTEAFF. Incomplete CDR3 DNA: TGTGCCAGCAGCTTACTCCAGGGTGGGAACACTGAA. The J gene is TRBJ1-1, the V gene TRBV7-2, with D perhaps matching TRBD1 (5 bases). The DNA ends 3 residues before the CDR3 does, and the rest of the CDR3 is filled in from the germline J gene. This CDR3 contains 15 residues. CDR1 is SGHTA, CDR2 FQGNSA, per germline. Deletions cut 2 bases from V and 1 base from J, with 11 bases between.

The sample holds many counts of this clone. The read terminates 3 residues before the CDR3 end, so the remaining end is supplied by the germline J gene. This chain links TRBV6-2 or TRBV6-3 with TRBJ1-2, with TRBD1 matching over 9 bases. This CDR3 contains 14 residues. Germline CDR1 reads MNHEY; CDR2 reads SVGEGT. CDR3 amino acids: CASRPRQGVKGYTF. The CDR3 DNA, read in part, is TGTGCCAGCAGACCCCGACAGGGGGTAAAGGGC.

The table lists this clone with many counts. The CDR3 goes on 3 residues after the read ends, and that part is filled in from the germline J gene. The rearrangement joins TRBV7-8 to TRBJ1-2, with a weak D call TRBD1 (6 bases). CDR3 length: 15 residues. The germline gives CDR1 SGHVS, CDR2 FQNEAQ. V lost 2 bases, J lost 6 bases, and 16 bases lay in between. CDR3 DNA (partial): TGTGCCAGCAGCTTATCGGCGACAGGAGGGAATGGC. This encodes CASSLSATGGNG. The complete CDR3 protein is CASSLSATGGNGYTF.

In this sample, this clone turned up many times. Read coverage stops 3 residues before the CDR3 terminus; the germline J gene supplies the remainder. The genes are TRBV5-1 and TRBJ2-5, with 12 bases fitting TRBD1. CDR1 and CDR2 (germline): SGHRS, YFSETQ. The CDR3 covers 16 residues. With 4 bases clipped from V and 1 base from J, the junction kept 5 bases outside the gene matches. The CDR3 loop is CASSLGQGAFQETQYF. The CDR3 DNA, read in part, is TGCGCCAGCAGCCTGGGACAGGGGGCTTTCCAAGAGACC. Full variable domain (outside the CDR3, taken from reference TRBV5-1 and TRBJ2-5): KAGVTQTPRYLIKTRGQQVTLSCSPISGHRSVSWYQQTPGQGLQFLFEYFSETQRNKGNFPGRFSGRQFSNSRSEMNVSTLELGDSALYLCASSLGQGAFQETQYFGPGTRLLVL.

This clone was recorded at least ten times. The read ends 3 residues shy of where the CDR3 ends; the end is completed using the germline J gene. The V call is TRBV7-6, the J call TRBJ2-1; 11 bases fit TRBD2. Germline V gene lookup returns CDR1 SGHVS and CDR2 FNYEAQ. J gave up 2 bases and V 3 bases, and 0 bases lay outside the gene matches. The CDR3 covers 15 residues. The part of the CDR3 DNA that was read is TGTGCCAGCAGCTTTAGCGGGGGGGCCTACAATGAG. This gives the protein CASSFSGGAYNE. The CDR3 reads in full as CASSFSGGAYNEQFF.